Listed below are T cell receptor beta chains from one sample, sequenced in a study of PD-1 blockade in classical Hodgkin lymphoma. Assay used: immunoSEQ multiplex PCR; TCRdb lists only in-frame clones, some missing. Here the sample spans 25,000 to 30,000 clones, 55% to 75% being singletons. The starting material was peripheral blood mononuclear cells (PBMCs), obtained before the second cycle of nivolumab. The source of these receptors is a human donor with classical Hodgkin lymphoma. Both conserved end residues are part of each CDR3. A D gene is named only where the DNA matches it firmly. A clone size is listed for some rows: how often the clone was seen (once, few, many), or a class if it is expanded.

J	D	V	size	CDR3	DNA
TRBJ1-1	TRBD1	TRBV4-1	few	CASSQVPGQGSNTEAFF	TGCGCCAGCAGCCAAGTCCCGGGACAGGGCTCGAACACTGAAGCTTTCTTT
TRBJ2-5	TRBD2	TRBV27	NA	CASSLSMRGGTQETQYF	TGTGCCAGCAGTTTATCGATGCGGGGGGGGACCCAAGAGACCCAGTACTTC
TRBJ2-4	NA	TRBV2	NA	CASSEGRFAAKNIQYF	TGTGCCAGCAGTGAAGGGCGGTTTGCAGCCAAAAACATTCAGTACTTC
TRBJ2-6	NA	TRBV5-1	once	CASSLFSGANVLTF	TGCGCCAGCAGCTTGTTCTCTGGGGCCAACGTCCTGACTTTC
TRBJ2-6	NA	TRBV5-4	NA	CASSPGGRGANVLTF	TGTGCCAGCAGCCCCGGCGGACGCGGGGCCAACGTCCTGACTTTC
TRBJ1-1	NA	TRBV2	few	CASSLQMNTEAFF	TGTGCCAGCAGTTTACAGATGAACACTGAAGCTTTCTTT
TRBJ1-5	TRBD1	TRBV6-1	NA	CASSGRDREGDQPQHF	TGTGCCAGCAGTGGCCGGGACAGGGAAGGGGATCAGCCCCAGCATTTT
TRBJ2-1	NA	TRBV5-6	NA	CASSNRGGEQFF	TGTGCCAGCAGCAACAGGGGGGGTGAGCAGTTCTTC
TRBJ2-5	TRBD1	TRBV5-8	NA	CASSLIQGTFLETQYF	TGTGCCAGCAGCTTAATACAGGGGACCTTTTTGGAGACCCAGTACTTC
TRBJ2-5	TRBD1	TRBV7-9	NA	CASSLPLIGTAQETQYF	TGTGCCAGCAGCTTACCATTAATCGGGACAGCCCAAGAGACCCAGTACTTC
TRBJ1-2	NA	TRBV6-9	NA	CASSYSGWDGGYTF	TGTGCCAGCAGTTACTCGGGTTGGGATGGGGGCTACACCTTC
TRBJ1-2	NA	TRBV6-6	NA	CASSPWGGANGYTF	TGTGCCAGCAGTCCGTGGGGGGGGGCAAATGGCTACACCTTC
TRBJ1-2	TRBD1	TRBV18	NA	CASSPDRQGRSYTF	TGTGCCAGCTCTCCCGACCGACAGGGTAGGAGCTACACCTTC
TRBJ1-1	NA	TRBV28	NA	CASSSMGSASGAFF	TGTGCCAGCAGTTCGATGGGGTCGGCCAGTGGAGCTTTCTTT
TRBJ1-1	NA	TRBV4-2	NA	CASSTRARDTEAFF	TGTGCCAGCAGCACCCGGGCCCGGGACACTGAAGCTTTCTTT
TRBJ1-1	NA	TRBV5-5	NA	CASSLSPVDTEAFF	TGTGCCAGCAGCTTGTCGCCTGTGGACACTGAAGCTTTCTTT
TRBJ2-3	NA	TRBV28	once	CASSFAGFAQYF	TGTGCCAGCAGTTTTGCTGGGTTTGCGCAGTATTTT
TRBJ1-4	TRBD1	TRBV5-1	NA	CASSRDRISATNEKLFF	TGCGCCAGCAGCCGGGACAGGATTTCTGCAACTAATGAAAAACTGTTTTTT
TRBJ2-5	NA	TRBV19	NA	CASSTGGETQYF	TGTGCCAGTAGTACTGGGGGAGAGACCCAGTACTTC
TRBJ1-6	NA	TRBV27	NA	CASSLSGQNYYNSPLHF	TGTGCCAGCAGTTTATCGGGGCAGAACTATTATAATTCACCCCTCCACTTT
TRBJ2-5	TRBD2	TRBV4-2	few	CASSQKLGTSGEETQYF	TGTGCCAGCAGCCAAAAACTTGGGACTAGCGGGGAAGAGACCCAGTACTTC
TRBJ2-3	NA	TRBV20-1	NA	CSARDHVRGYF	TGCAGTGCTAGAGATCATGTCAGGGGGTATTTT
TRBJ1-1	TRBD1	TRBV4-3	NA	CASSQDHGQGLTEAFF	TGCGCCAGCAGCCAAGATCATGGACAGGGGTTAACTGAAGCTTTCTTT
TRBJ2-7	TRBD1	TRBV19	NA	CASRTQQGAYEQYF	TGTGCCAGTAGGACTCAACAGGGGGCCTACGAGCAGTACTTC
TRBJ1-1	NA	TRBV6-6	NA	CASSFGRGAFF	TGTGCCAGCAGTTTTGGAAGGGGAGCTTTCTTT
TRBJ2-3	NA	TRBV13	once	CASSSGTTRGLQYF	TGTGCCAGCAGCTCCGGGACGACCAGGGGACTGCAGTATTTT
TRBJ1-6	TRBD1	TRBV9	NA	CASSGRQGASGSPLHF	TGTGCCAGCAGCGGGCGACAGGGGGCCTCGGGGTCACCCCTCCACTTT
TRBJ2-5	TRBD1	TRBV7-8	NA	CASSPGTADRETQYF	TGTGCCAGCAGCCCGGGGACAGCCGATAGAGAGACCCAGTACTTC
TRBJ2-2	NA	TRBV6-6	NA	CASYAPGELFF	TGTGCCAGCTACGCCCCCGGGGAGCTGTTTTTT
TRBJ1-6	NA	TRBV5-1	NA	CASSLGDRTNSPLHF	TGCGCCAGCAGCTTAGGAGACAGGACGAATTCACCCCTCCACTTT
TRBJ2-7	NA	TRBV30	NA	CAWEERDNSYEQYF	TGTGCCTGGGAAGAAAGGGACAACTCCTACGAGCAGTACTTC
TRBJ1-6	NA	TRBV11-2	NA	CASSLVGPSRVSPLHF	TGTGCCAGCAGCTTGGTGGGCCCTTCGAGAGTTTCACCCCTCCACTTT
TRBJ1-6	NA	TRBV6-1	NA	CASSENRWHNSPLHF	TGTGCCAGCAGTGAAAACAGGTGGCATAATTCACCCCTCCACTTT
TRBJ1-6	NA	TRBV7-8	NA	CASSLERGGPSYNSPLHF	TGTGCCAGCAGCTTGGAGCGGGGGGGTCCGTCCTATAATTCACCCCTCCACTTT
TRBJ1-6	TRBD1	TRBV5-1	large	CASSLDRGNSPLHF	TGCGCCAGCAGCTTGGACAGGGGTAATTCACCCCTCCACTTT
TRBJ1-1	NA	TRBV14	few	CASSLGLQLKAFF	TGTGCCAGCAGCCTGGGACTGCAATTAAAAGCTTTCTTT
TRBJ2-7	NA	TRBV7-2	medium-sized	CASSFREKVF	TGTGCCAGCAGCTTCCGGGAGAAGGTCTTC
TRBJ2-2	NA	TRBV6-1	NA	CATDNLGTGELFF	TGTGCCACTGACAATCTGGGGACCGGGGAGCTGTTTTTT